This section outlines one T cell receptor (beta chain) sequence together with its context. The data are from a study of blood T cell repertoires in COVID-19. About the study: Sites across the United States, Italy and Spain contributed samples from acute and convalescent COVID-19. PBMCs, B-cell-depleted T cells, or T cells provided the cDNA or gDNA that made up the material.

Per the original data handling: Researchers report that nucleated cell counts were estimated from reference gene primer amplification. Libraries were prepared by immunoSEQ multiplex PCR; TCRdb keeps only in-frame clonotypes and omits some of them. That table furnishes V, J and clone size, whereas the DNA furnished D and trimming. Seen here are about 80,000 clones, 75% to 90% observed once, and the top ten hold around 12%. Specimen: peripheral blood. The receptor was isolated from a middle-aged woman with active or convalescent COVID-19.

CDR3 coding DNA: TGTGCCAGCAGTTCCCGACTAGCGGGAGTAGATACGCAGTATTTT. Translated, it gives CASSSRLAGVDTQYF. The V and J genes are TRBV28 and TRBJ2-3; 12 bases map to TRBD2. The ends lost 4 bases at V and 5 bases at J; junction bases unmatched: 4. This CDR3 is 15 amino acids long. Germline V lookup: CDR1 MDHEN, CDR2 SYDVKM.